Included here is one TCR beta chain sequence, with context. What it binds is not known. Per the germline V gene, CDR1 is LGHNA and CDR2 is YSLEER. The CDR3 runs 14 residues. With 1 base removed from V and 4 bases from J, the gap between germline ends came to 10 bases. The data were obtained in a study of Ad26.COV2.S vaccination and SARS-CoV-2 variants. Study context: The donor belonged to the COV1001 Ad26.COV2.S trial arm. The vaccine Ad26.COV2.S was put into the muscle once, or twice with 56 days between. Study results and caveats: Vaccine recipients and placebo recipients showed similar non-spike TCR breadth.

Indicated treatment: about 20 received Ad26.COV2.S at low or high dose, single or two shots; roughly 5 received placebo; per-sample allocation not given. Sample collection was performed on day 63 after the first vaccine or placebo injection. Produced via immunoSEQ multiplex PCR; TCRdb's table is partial and in-frame only. This table has 500,000 or so clones, around 88% appearing once. This chain joins TRBV4-3 and TRBJ1-1, with unresolved D. Sequenced material: peripheral blood, taken in a trial of Ad26.COV2.S vaccine versus placebo. This clonotype originated in a person between 18 and 59 years old who received the Ad26.COV2.S COVID-19 vaccine or a placebo. The CDR3 nucleotides read TGCGCCAGCAGCCAAGTCCGTCAGAGCACTGAAGCTTTCTTT. It encodes CASSQVRQSTEAFF.